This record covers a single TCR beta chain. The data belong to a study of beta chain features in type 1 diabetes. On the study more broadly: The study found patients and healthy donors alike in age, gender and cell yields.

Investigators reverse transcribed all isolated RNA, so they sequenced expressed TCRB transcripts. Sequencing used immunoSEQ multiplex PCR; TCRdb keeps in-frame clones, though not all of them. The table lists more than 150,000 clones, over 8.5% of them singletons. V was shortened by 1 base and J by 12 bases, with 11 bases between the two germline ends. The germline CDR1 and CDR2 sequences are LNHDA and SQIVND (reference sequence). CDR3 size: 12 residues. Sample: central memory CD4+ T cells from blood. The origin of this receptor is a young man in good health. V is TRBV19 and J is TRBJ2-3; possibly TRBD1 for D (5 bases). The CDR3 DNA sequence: TGTGCCAGTAGTATAGGAGGACATGGACAGTATTTT. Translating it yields CASSIGGHGQYF.